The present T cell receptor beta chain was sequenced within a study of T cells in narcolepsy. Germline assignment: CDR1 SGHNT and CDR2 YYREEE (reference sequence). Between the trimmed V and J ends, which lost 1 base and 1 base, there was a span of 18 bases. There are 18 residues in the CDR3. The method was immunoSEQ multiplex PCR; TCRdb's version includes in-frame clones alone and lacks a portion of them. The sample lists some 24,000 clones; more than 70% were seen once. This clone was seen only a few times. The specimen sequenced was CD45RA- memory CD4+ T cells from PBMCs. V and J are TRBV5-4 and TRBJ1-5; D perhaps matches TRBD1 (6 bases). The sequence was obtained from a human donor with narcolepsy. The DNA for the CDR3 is TGTGCCAGCAGCTTGTCCCTGGACAGACGTACCAGCAATCAGCCCCAGCATTTT. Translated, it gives CASSLSLDRRTSNQPQHF.